These 21 T cell receptor beta chains originate from one sample sequenced in a study of OX40 agonist ivuxolimab in advanced cancers. TCRdb keeps only in-frame clones here, not all; method: immunoSEQ multiplex PCR. The sample includes tens of thousands of clones, more than 65% of them seen just once. The sequences come from CD4+ or CD8+ T cells sorted from blood, collected in a trial of the OX40 agonist ivuxolimab. Receptors originate from an adult with an advanced solid tumor such as melanoma, head and neck, liver or kidney cancer.

The chain carries TRBV21-1 and TRBJ1-3. TRBV21-1 is described as a pseudogene. This CDR3 is 15 amino acids long. The CDR3 protein is CASSKTREAGNTIYF. The DNA for the CDR3 is TGTGCCAGCAGCAAGACGAGGGAAGCTGGAAACACCATATATTTT.

This clone appeared a single time. The V gene is TRBV7-9, the J gene TRBJ1-1; 8 bases agree with TRBD1. This CDR3 comprises 13 residues. The ends lost 8 bases at V and 1 base at J; junction bases unmatched: 3. Germline values: CDR1 SEHNR, CDR2 FQNEAQ (reference sequence). The CDR3 DNA is TGTGCCAGCGGGGGGACAGGGAACACTGAAGCTTTCTTT. Its protein product is CASGGTGNTEAFF.

This chain links TRBV19 with TRBJ2-3; D not resolved. Trimming cost V 6 bases and J 0 bases, with 10 bases left between them. Germline V gene data show CDR1 as LNHDA and CDR2 as SQIVND (reference sequence). CDR3 length equals 14 residues. In DNA, the CDR3 is TGTGCCAGTAGGACAAAGGTGAGCACAGATACGCAGTATTTT. Its protein product is CASRTKVSTDTQYF.

This chain joins TRBV5-4 and TRBJ1-1; the match to TRBD1 covers 11 bases. Germline lookup yields CDR1 SGHNT and CDR2 YYREEE (reference sequence). The CDR3 loop spans 16 amino acids. V lost 2 bases, J lost 10 bases, and 13 bases stayed unmatched. The CDR3 nucleotides read TGTGCCAGCAGCTTTTCCGGGACAGGGGGTTTTTGGCCAGCTTTCTTT. Protein: CASSFSGTGGFWPAFF.

This clone was seen a single time. The gene calls are TRBV5-8 and TRBJ2-7; D call uncertain. The V and J ends lost 3 bases and 3 bases respectively, with 10 bases between them. Germline V gene sequence: CDR1 SGHTS, CDR2 YDEGEE. The CDR3 is made up of 13 amino acids. The CDR3 is CASSSGPFYEQYF. DNA of the CDR3: TGTGCCAGCAGCTCCGGGCCGTTCTACGAGCAGTACTTC.

In this sample, this clone turned up once. This chain uses TRBV30 with TRBJ2-7; D perhaps matches TRBD2 (5 bases). CDR1 is GTSNPN, CDR2 SVGIG, per germline (reference sequence). V gave up 4 bases and J gave up 3 bases, with 16 bases separating them. The CDR3 extends over 14 amino acids. For the CDR3, the DNA is TGTGCCTGGACTGAGGGCTATGCCAACTACGAGCAGTACTTC. This codes for CAWTEGYANYEQYF. Filled out from reference TRBV30 and TRBJ2-7, the complete variable domain reads SQTIHQWPATLVQPVGSPLSLECTVEGTSNPNLYWYRQAAGRGLQLLFYSVGIGQISSEVPQNLSASRPQDRQFILSSKKLLLSDSGFYLCAWTEGYANYEQYFGPGTRLTVT.

This chain uses TRBV7-2 with TRBJ2-7, with D hard to call. Germline assignment: CDR1 SGHTA and CDR2 FQGNSA. Trimming cost V 5 bases and J 9 bases, with 20 bases left between them. The CDR3 has 14 residues. In DNA, the CDR3 is TGTGCCAGCAGCCCATCCCCCCTACGAGACGGGCAGTACTTC. As protein: CASSPSPLRDGQYF. Complete variable domain (other parts from reference TRBV7-2 and TRBJ2-7): GAGVSQSPSNKVTEKGKDVELRCDPISGHTALYWYRQSLGQGLEFLIYFQGNSAPDKSGLPSDRFSAERTGGSVSTLTIQRTQQEDSAVYLCASSPSPLRDGQYFGPGTRLTVT.

V usage is TRBV27 and J usage is TRBJ2-3, with D possibly matching TRBD2 (6 bases). With 5 bases removed from V and 10 bases from J, the gap between germline ends came to 13 bases. Germline lookup yields CDR1 MNHEY and CDR2 SMNVEV (reference sequence). The CDR3 has 12 residues. CDR3 sequence: CASSLDYRAQYF. The CDR3 nucleotides read TGTGCCAGCAGTCTGGACTATAGAGCGCAGTATTTT.

The chain combines TRBV5-1 with TRBJ1-2; D gene ambiguous. CDR3 length: 13 residues. The V and J ends lost 0 bases and 7 bases respectively, with 10 bases between them. The germline V gene encodes CDR1 SGHRS and CDR2 YFSETQ. For the CDR3, the DNA is TGCGCCAGCAGCTTGGATGTGGGTTTTGGCTACACCTTC. The encoded protein is CASSLDVGFGYTF.

The chain links TRBV6-1 to TRBJ1-6, with D maybe TRBD1 (5 bases). The V end lost 3 bases, the J end lost 6 bases, and 21 bases lay between the germline ends. Germline loops: CDR1 MNHNS, CDR2 SASEGT. The CDR3 totals 18 residues. The CDR3 protein is CASSDLVLYRDPNSPLHF. DNA of the CDR3: TGTGCCAGCAGTGACCTCGTTTTGTACCGGGACCCTAATTCACCCCTCCACTTT.

The rearrangement links TRBV6-5 to TRBJ2-7; D not resolved. V was cut by 1 base and J by 2 bases, with 9 bases left in between. The germline V gene encodes CDR1 MNHEY and CDR2 SVGAGI. The CDR3 spans 14 residues. CDR3 bases: TGTGCCAGCAGTTACTTGGGTAGCACCTACGAGCAGTACTTC. Amino acids: CASSYLGSTYEQYF.

The rearrangement joins TRBV19 to TRBJ1-5; no definite D call. Germline values: CDR1 LNHDA, CDR2 SQIVND (reference sequence). The CDR3 extends over 14 amino acids. V gave up 3 bases and J gave up 2 bases, with 8 bases separating them. The CDR3 is CASSMSGGNQPQHF. CDR3 sequence (DNA): TGTGCCAGTAGTATGAGCGGGGGCAATCAGCCCCAGCATTTT.

The V call is TRBV5-6, the J call TRBJ1-5; D unclear. The V end lost 4 bases, the J end lost 11 bases, and 16 bases lay between the germline ends. Germline V gene lookup returns CDR1 SGHDT and CDR2 YYEEEE. This CDR3 contains 13 residues. CDR3 bases: TGTGCCAGCAGCCTGGCCGGCGTAAAGTCCCAGCATTTT. It specifies CASSLAGVKSQHF.

The rearrangement links TRBV30 to TRBJ2-7; D is perhaps TRBD2 (5 bases). The CDR3 runs 14 residues. Deletions cut 4 bases from V and 0 bases from J, with 13 bases between. CDR1 and CDR2 from the germline V gene are GTSNPN and SVGIG (reference sequence). The CDR3 sequence is CAWTSTGSSYEQYF. The CDR3 DNA follows: TGTGCCTGGACGTCGACGGGGAGCTCCTACGAGCAGTACTTC.

The chain has TRBV5-1 and TRBJ1-3; D unresolved. Trimming cost V 0 bases and J 1 base, with 8 bases left between them. Germline CDR1 reads SGHRS; CDR2 reads YFSETQ. The CDR3 contains 15 residues. The CDR3 bases are TGCGCCAGCAGCTTGGCCTCGGTATCTGGAAACACCATATATTTT. Amino acid sequence: CASSLASVSGNTIYF. The full variable domain, with the rest looked up from reference TRBV5-1 and TRBJ1-3, is KAGVTQTPRYLIKTRGQQVTLSCSPISGHRSVSWYQQTPGQGLQFLFEYFSETQRNKGNFPGRFSGRQFSNSRSEMNVSTLELGDSALYLCASSLASVSGNTIYFGEGSWLTVV.

The chain recombines TRBV9 with TRBJ2-5; 9 bases align to TRBD2. The CDR3 is 16 residues long. Germline V gene lookup returns CDR1 SGDLS and CDR2 YYNGEE. V lost 0 bases and J lost 4; bases outside the gene matches: 7. The CDR3 loop is CASSVDFGGGAETQYF. The CDR3 nucleotides read TGTGCCAGCAGCGTAGATTTTGGCGGGGGGGCAGAGACCCAGTACTTC.

The V gene is TRBV29-1, the J gene TRBJ2-1, with unresolved D. The CDR3 is 11 amino acids. V was cut by 7 bases and J by 3 bases, with 7 bases left in between. Per the germline V gene, CDR1 is SQVTM and CDR2 is ANQGSEA. This CDR3 is CSATLYNEQFF. The CDR3 bases are TGCAGCGCCACTCTCTACAATGAGCAGTTCTTC.

Turning to this clone: Its ends do not fully match the called genes, so a read error is possible. CDR3 DNA: TGTGCCAGCAGCTTCGGGGATCGGCGGGGGGAAATTCATTTT. Translating it yields CASSFGDRRGEIHF. This chain uses TRBV5-4 with TRBJ2-3; TRBD2 agrees at 8 bases. The CDR3 spans 14 residues. Germline V gene data show CDR1 as SGHNT and CDR2 as YYREEE (reference sequence).

The chain couples TRBV19 to TRBJ2-5, with 9 bases identical to TRBD1. From germline, CDR1 is LNHDA and CDR2 SQIVND (reference sequence). The V segment lost 6 bases and the J segment 4 bases; nucleotides outside the gene matches: 18. The CDR3 runs to 18 residues. This CDR3 is CASSTLHMGQGARETQYF. The CDR3 DNA reads TGTGCCAGTAGCACCTTGCATATGGGACAGGGAGCGCGAGAGACCCAGTACTTC.

The chain couples TRBV6-5 to TRBJ1-3; no definite D call. Germline V lookup: CDR1 MNHEY, CDR2 SVGAGI. The CDR3 spans 15 residues. The ends were cut back, 0 bases at V and 0 bases at J, with 6 bases in the middle. The CDR3 loop is CASSYSFISGNTIYF. CDR3 DNA: TGTGCCAGCAGTTACTCTTTTATCTCTGGAAACACCATATATTTT.

For this clone: The junction differs from germline at one of its ends, possibly a read error. The chain is built from TRBV2 and TRBJ2-2, with D possibly matching TRBD1 (6 bases). CDR1 and CDR2 from the germline V gene are SNHLY and FYNNEI. This CDR3 comprises 16 residues. In nucleotides, the CDR3 is TGTGCCAGCAGTTTGAGTGGACAGACGAAGACCGGGGAGCTGTTTTTT. Translated, it gives CASSLSGQTKTGELFF.